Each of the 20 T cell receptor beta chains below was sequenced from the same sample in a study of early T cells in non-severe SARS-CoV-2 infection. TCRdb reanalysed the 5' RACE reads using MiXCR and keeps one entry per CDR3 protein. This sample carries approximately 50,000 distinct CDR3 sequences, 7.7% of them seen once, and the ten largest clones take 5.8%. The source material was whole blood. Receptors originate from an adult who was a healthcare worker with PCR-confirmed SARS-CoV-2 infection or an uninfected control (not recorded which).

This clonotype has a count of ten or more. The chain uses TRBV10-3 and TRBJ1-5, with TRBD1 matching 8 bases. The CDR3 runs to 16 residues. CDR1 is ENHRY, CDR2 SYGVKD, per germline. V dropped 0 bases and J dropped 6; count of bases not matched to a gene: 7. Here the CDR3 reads CAISESVTGVFQPQHF. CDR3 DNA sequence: TGTGCCATCAGTGAGTCGGTGACAGGGGTTTTTCAGCCCCAGCATTTT.

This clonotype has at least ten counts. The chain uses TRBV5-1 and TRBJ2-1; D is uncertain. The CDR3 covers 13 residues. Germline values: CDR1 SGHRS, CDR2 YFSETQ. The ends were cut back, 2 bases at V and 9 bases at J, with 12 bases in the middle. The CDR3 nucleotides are TGCGCCAGCAGCTTCCGGAACTACGGTGAGCAGTTCTTC. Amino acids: CASSFRNYGEQFF.

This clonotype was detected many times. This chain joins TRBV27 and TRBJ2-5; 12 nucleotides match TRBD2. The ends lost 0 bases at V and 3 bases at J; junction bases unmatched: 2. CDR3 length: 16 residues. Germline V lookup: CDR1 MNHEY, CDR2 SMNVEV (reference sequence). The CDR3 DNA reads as TGTGCCAGCAGTTTATCCTCTAGCGGGGGGGAAGAGACCCAGTACTTC. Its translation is CASSLSSSGGEETQYF.

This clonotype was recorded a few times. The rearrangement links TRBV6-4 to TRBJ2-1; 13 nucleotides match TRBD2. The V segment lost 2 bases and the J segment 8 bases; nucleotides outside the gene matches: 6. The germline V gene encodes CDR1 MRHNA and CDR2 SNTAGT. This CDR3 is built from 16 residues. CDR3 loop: CASSDQLAGGPYEQFF. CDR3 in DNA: TGTGCCAGCAGTGACCAACTAGCGGGGGGGCCATATGAGCAGTTCTTC.

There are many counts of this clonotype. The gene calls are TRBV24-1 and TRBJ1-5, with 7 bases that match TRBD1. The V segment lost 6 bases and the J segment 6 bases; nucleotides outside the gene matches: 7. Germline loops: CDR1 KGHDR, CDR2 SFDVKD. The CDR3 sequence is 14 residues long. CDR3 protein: CATSPQGPFQPQHF. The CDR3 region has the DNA TGTGCCACCAGTCCACAGGGGCCGTTTCAGCCCCAGCATTTT.

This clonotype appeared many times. CDR3 residues: CASSRQGAFGNTIYF. The CDR3, as DNA: TGTGCCAGCAGCCGACAGGGGGCTTTTGGAAACACCATATATTTT. The gene calls are TRBV5-4 and TRBJ1-3; 10 positions match TRBD1. Germline CDR1 SGHNT, CDR2 YYREEE (reference sequence). This CDR3 spans 15 amino acids. The junction had 4 bases not matched to a gene; V was cut back by 4 bases and J by 3 bases.

The DNA for the CDR3 is TGTGCCAGCAGTTACTCAACAGGGGGCGCGTATCAGCCCCAGCATTTT. Protein product: CASSYSTGGAYQPQHF. The chain employs TRBV6-6 and TRBJ1-5, with TRBD1 identical over 9 bases. The CDR3 is 16 residues long. Germline values: CDR1 MNHNY, CDR2 SVGAGI (reference sequence). Unmatched junction bases numbered 5, after V lost 0 bases and J lost 5 bases.

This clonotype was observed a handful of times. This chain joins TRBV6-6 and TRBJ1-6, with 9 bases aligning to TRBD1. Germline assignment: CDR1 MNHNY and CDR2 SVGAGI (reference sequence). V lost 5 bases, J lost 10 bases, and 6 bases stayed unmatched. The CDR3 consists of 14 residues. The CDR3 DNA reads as TGTGCCAGCAGTAGGGACAGGGCAGGCTCACCCCTCCACTTT. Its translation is CASSRDRAGSPLHF.

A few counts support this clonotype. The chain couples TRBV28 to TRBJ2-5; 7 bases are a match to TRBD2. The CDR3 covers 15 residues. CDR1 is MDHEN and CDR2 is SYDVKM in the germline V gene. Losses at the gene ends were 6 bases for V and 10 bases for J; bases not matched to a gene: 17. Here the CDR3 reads CASSPSGDILWDQYF. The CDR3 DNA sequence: TGTGCCAGCAGCCCGAGCGGGGATATCCTATGGGACCAGTACTTC. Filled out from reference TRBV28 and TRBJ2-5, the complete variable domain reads DVKVTQSSRYLVKRTGEKVFLECVQDMDHENMFWYRQDPGLGLRLIYFSYDVKMKEKGDIPEGYSVSREKKERFSLILESASTNQTSMYLCASSPSGDILWDQYFGPGTRLLVL.

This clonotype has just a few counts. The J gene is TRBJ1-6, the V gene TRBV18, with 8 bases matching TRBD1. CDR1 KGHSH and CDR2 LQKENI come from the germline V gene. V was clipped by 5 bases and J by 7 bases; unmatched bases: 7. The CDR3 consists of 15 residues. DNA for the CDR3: TGTGCCAGCTCAATTAGACAGGGGCGAAATTCACCCCTCCACTTT. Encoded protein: CASSIRQGRNSPLHF.

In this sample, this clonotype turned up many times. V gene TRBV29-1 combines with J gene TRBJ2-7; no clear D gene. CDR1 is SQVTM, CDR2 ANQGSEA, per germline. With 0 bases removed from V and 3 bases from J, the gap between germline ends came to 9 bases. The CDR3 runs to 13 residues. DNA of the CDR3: TGCAGCGTTGAAGAGGTGAGAGGCTACGAGCAGTACTTC. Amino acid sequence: CSVEEVRGYEQYF.

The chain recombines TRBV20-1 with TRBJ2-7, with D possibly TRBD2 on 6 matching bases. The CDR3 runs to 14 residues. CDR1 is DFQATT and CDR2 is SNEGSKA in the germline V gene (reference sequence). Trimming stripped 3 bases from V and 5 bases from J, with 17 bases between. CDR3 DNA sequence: TGCAGTGCTAGGTTCACGGGGGTGCCGGACGAGCAGTACTTC. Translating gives CSARFTGVPDEQYF.

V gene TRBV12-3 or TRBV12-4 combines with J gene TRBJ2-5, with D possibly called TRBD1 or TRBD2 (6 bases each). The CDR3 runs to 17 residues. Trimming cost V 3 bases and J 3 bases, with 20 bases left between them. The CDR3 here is CASSFSREMGGKETQYF. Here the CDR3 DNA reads TGTGCCAGCAGTTTCTCTCGGGAAATGGGGGGCAAAGAGACCCAGTACTTC.

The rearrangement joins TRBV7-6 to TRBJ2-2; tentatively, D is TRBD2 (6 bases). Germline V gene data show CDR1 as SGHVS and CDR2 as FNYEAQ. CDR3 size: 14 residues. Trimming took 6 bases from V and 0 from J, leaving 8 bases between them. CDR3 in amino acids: CASRLASNTGELFF. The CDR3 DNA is TGTGCCAGCAGGCTAGCGTCGAACACCGGGGAGCTGTTTTTT.

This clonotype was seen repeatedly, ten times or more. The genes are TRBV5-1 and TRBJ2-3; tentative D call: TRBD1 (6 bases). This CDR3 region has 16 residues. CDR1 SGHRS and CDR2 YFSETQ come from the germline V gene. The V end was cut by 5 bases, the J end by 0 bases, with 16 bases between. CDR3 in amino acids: CASSRDRTTSTDTQYF. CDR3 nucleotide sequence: TGCGCCAGCAGTCGAGACAGGACCACTAGCACAGATACGCAGTATTTT.

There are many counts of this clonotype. CDR3 residues: CASSFNRVWTDTQYF. The CDR3 DNA reads TGTGCCAGCAGTTTCAACAGGGTCTGGACAGATACGCAGTATTTT. The V call is TRBV28, the J call TRBJ2-3, with D possibly being TRBD1 (6 bases). The CDR3 has 15 residues. Per germline, CDR1 MDHEN and CDR2 SYDVKM. V was shortened by 3 bases and J by 3 bases, with 13 bases between the two germline ends. The whole variable domain, filled in from reference TRBV28 and TRBJ2-3, reads DVKVTQSSRYLVKRTGEKVFLECVQDMDHENMFWYRQDPGLGLRLIYFSYDVKMKEKGDIPEGYSVSREKKERFSLILESASTNQTSMYLCASSFNRVWTDTQYFGPGTRLTVL.

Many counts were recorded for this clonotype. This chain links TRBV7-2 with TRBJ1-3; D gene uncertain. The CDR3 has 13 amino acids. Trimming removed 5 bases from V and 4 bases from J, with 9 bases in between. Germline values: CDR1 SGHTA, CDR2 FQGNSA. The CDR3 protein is CASSNPKGNTIYF. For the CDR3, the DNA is TGTGCCAGCAGCAACCCTAAGGGAAACACCATATATTTT.

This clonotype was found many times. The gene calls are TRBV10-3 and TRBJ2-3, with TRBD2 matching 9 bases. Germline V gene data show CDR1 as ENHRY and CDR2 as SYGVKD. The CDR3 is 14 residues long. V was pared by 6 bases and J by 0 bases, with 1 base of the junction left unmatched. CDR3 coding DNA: TGTGCCATCAGGCGGGGGGGCAGCACAGATACGCAGTATTTT. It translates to CAIRRGGSTDTQYF.

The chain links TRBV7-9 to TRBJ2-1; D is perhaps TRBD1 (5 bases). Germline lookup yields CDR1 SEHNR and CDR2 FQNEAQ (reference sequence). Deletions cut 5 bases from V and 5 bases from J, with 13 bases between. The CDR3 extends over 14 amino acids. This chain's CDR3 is CASSLRTSNNEQFF. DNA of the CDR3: TGTGCCAGCAGCCTAAGGACAAGTAACAATGAGCAGTTCTTC.

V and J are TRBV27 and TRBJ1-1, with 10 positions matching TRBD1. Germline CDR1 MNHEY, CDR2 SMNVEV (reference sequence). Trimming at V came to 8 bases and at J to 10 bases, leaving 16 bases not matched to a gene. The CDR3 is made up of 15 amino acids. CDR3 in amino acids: CASAPGQGVRIRAFF. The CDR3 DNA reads TGTGCCAGCGCTCCAGGACAGGGGGTTCGAATAAGAGCTTTCTTT.